These 5 T cell receptor beta chains were sequenced from one sample in a study of blood T cell repertoires in COVID-19. Sequencing used immunoSEQ multiplex PCR; TCRdb keeps in-frame clones, though not all of them. In the table there are roughly 76,000 clones, 60% to 85% of which are singletons. Sequences were obtained from peripheral blood. These TCRs come from a man between 65 and 79 years old with acute or convalescent COVID-19.

This chain connects TRBV28 to TRBJ1-2, with 8 bases lining up with TRBD1. This CDR3 is built from 13 residues. V lost 5 bases and J lost 6; bases outside the gene matches: 5. Germline CDR1 reads MDHEN; CDR2 reads SYDVKM. The CDR3 reads CASSPRTGNGYTF. The CDR3 coding sequence is TGTGCCAGCAGTCCCCGGACAGGGAATGGCTACACCTTC.

The chain recombines TRBV29-1 with TRBJ2-3; the match to TRBD2 covers 8 bases. With 3 bases clipped from V and 4 bases from J, the junction kept 6 bases outside the gene matches. From germline, CDR1 is SQVTM and CDR2 ANQGSEA. The CDR3 consists of 14 residues. The chain's CDR3 is CSVDGAGGADTQYF. In DNA, the CDR3 is TGCAGCGTTGACGGCGCGGGAGGAGCAGATACGCAGTATTTT.

J is TRBJ2-7 and V is TRBV7-8; TRBD1 aligns across 7 bases. CDR1 and CDR2 from the germline V gene are SGHVS and FQNEAQ. The CDR3 length is 14 residues. The ends lost 5 bases at V and 5 bases at J; junction bases unmatched: 9. The CDR3 region has the DNA TGTGCCAGCAGCCCACAGGGGATGAGGAACGAGCAGTACTTC. It is translated as CASSPQGMRNEQYF. The full variable domain, rest sourced from reference TRBV7-8 and TRBJ2-7, is GAGVSQSPRYKVAKRGQDVALRCDPISGHVSLFWYQQALGQGPEFLTYFQNEAQLDKSGLPSDRFFAERPEGSVSTLKIQRTQQEDSAVYLCASSPQGMRNEQYFGPGTRLTVT.

Here the CDR3 DNA reads TGTGCCAGCAGGGATAACAGGGATCAAGAAAAACTGTTTTTT. As protein: CASRDNRDQEKLFF. The rearrangement uses TRBV2 and TRBJ1-4; D is perhaps TRBD1 (6 bases). Per germline, CDR1 SNHLY and CDR2 FYNNEI. This CDR3 has 14 residues. Trimming shortened V by 6 bases and J by 8 bases, and 16 bases separated the two germline ends.

The rearrangement joins TRBV5-1 to TRBJ2-3, with 7 positions matching TRBD2. After removal of 0 bases from V and 2 bases from J, the junction contained 6 bases not matched to a gene. Per germline, CDR1 SGHRS and CDR2 YFSETQ. The CDR3 covers 16 residues. The CDR3 here is CASSLVGRGLTDTQYF. The CDR3 nucleotides are TGCGCCAGCAGCTTGGTGGGGAGGGGTCTCACAGATACGCAGTATTTT.